The 13 T cell receptor beta chains in this list originate from one sample, sequenced in a study of control samples from healthy donors and cancer patients. Data came from immunoSEQ multiplex PCR; TCRdb stores just in-frame clones and leaves some out. Of approximately 84,000 clones in the sample, approximately 82% are singletons; the top ten hold about 9.2%. Sequencing input: blood. Every receptor here comes from a woman between 55 and 75 years old in good health.

The chain has TRBV7-9 and TRBJ2-5, with 7 nucleotides matching TRBD1. CDR3 length: 14 amino acids. The germline V gene encodes CDR1 SEHNR and CDR2 FQNEAQ (reference sequence). With 5 bases clipped from V and 2 bases from J, the junction kept 5 bases outside the gene matches. The CDR3 coding sequence is TGTGCCAGCAGCCCCCCGGGACAGCAAGAGACCCAGTACTTC. Translation gives CASSPPGQQETQYF.

This clone was detected once. V gene TRBV9 combines with J gene TRBJ1-4; the D gene is possibly TRBD1 (5 bases). Trimming removed 2 bases at V and 2 bases at J, with 7 bases between. Germline V gene lookup returns CDR1 SGDLS and CDR2 YYNGEE. This CDR3 is built from 14 residues. The CDR3 region is CASSVQGTNEKLFF. The CDR3 nucleotides are TGTGCCAGCAGCGTTCAGGGCACTAATGAAAAACTGTTTTTT. Filled out from reference TRBV9 and TRBJ1-4, the complete variable domain reads DSGVTQTPKHLITATGQRVTLRCSPRSGDLSVYWYQQSLDQGLQFLIQYYNGEERAKGNILERFSAQQFPDLHSELNLSSLELGDSALYFCASSVQGTNEKLFFGSGTQLSVL.

The chain employs TRBV3-1 (or the pseudogene TRBV3-2) and TRBJ1-6; a weak D match, TRBD1 (5 bases). The CDR3 contains 15 residues. The germline V gene encodes CDR1 LGHDT and CDR2 YNNKEL (reference sequence). V lost 4 bases and J lost 7, with 14 bases in between. DNA for the CDR3: TGTGCCAGCAGCCCCTCCGGGACTGCAAATTCACCCCTCCACTTT. Encoded protein: CASSPSGTANSPLHF.

This chain connects TRBV4-1 to TRBJ2-7; 11 positions agree with TRBD2. V gave up 0 bases and J gave up 5 bases; unmatched junction bases: 6. This CDR3 is built from 16 residues. Germline CDR1 reads MGHRA; CDR2 reads YSYEKL. For the CDR3, the DNA is TGCGCCAGCAGCCAAGAGCGACTAGCGGGACCCGACGAGCAGTACTTC. Translating gives CASSQERLAGPDEQYF.

This clone was detected only once. J is TRBJ1-3 and V is TRBV5-1; tentative D call: TRBD1 (5 bases). There are 14 residues in the CDR3. V lost 6 bases to trimming and J lost 2 bases, with 12 bases between them. Germline loops: CDR1 SGHRS, CDR2 YFSETQ. The CDR3 DNA is TGCGCCAGCACCAGGGAAGGACCTGGAAACACCATATATTTT. The encoded protein is CASTREGPGNTIYF.

This sequence joins TRBV7-9 and TRBJ1-2, with D perhaps matching TRBD1 (6 bases). Germline lookup yields CDR1 SEHNR and CDR2 FQNEAQ (reference sequence). The ends were cut back, 5 bases at V and 2 bases at J, with 21 bases in the middle. CDR3 size: 17 residues. The CDR3 DNA is TGTGCCAGCAGCCCCCGAGGGGGGGCGACGGTCAACTATGGCTACACCTTC. This encodes CASSPRGGATVNYGYTF.

The J gene is TRBJ2-2, the V gene TRBV5-1, with 10 bases identical to TRBD2. J gave up 3 bases and V 3 bases, and 2 bases lay outside the gene matches. Looked up from germline, CDR1 is SGHRS and CDR2 is YFSETQ. The length of the CDR3 is 15 residues. CDR3 loop: CASSSLAGDTGELFF. The CDR3 DNA follows: TGCGCCAGCAGCTCTCTAGCGGGGGACACCGGGGAGCTGTTTTTT.

This chain uses TRBV20-1 with TRBJ1-1; D is unresolved. The CDR3 is 11 amino acids. CDR1 is DFQATT and CDR2 is SNEGSKA in the germline V gene (reference sequence). V lost 2 bases, J lost 6 bases, and 7 bases lay in between. The CDR3 DNA reads TGCAGTGCTAGATGGGGTTCTGAAGCTTTCTTT. This codes for CSARWGSEAFF.

The V call is TRBV20-1, the J call TRBJ1-1, with D unresolved. V gave up 3 bases and J gave up 1 base, with 6 bases separating them. Germline V gene data show CDR1 as DFQATT and CDR2 as SNEGSKA (reference sequence). This CDR3 spans 12 amino acids. This chain's CDR3 is CSASLSNTEAFF. The CDR3 DNA sequence: TGCAGTGCTAGTTTGTCGAACACTGAAGCTTTCTTT.

The chain combines TRBV29-1 with TRBJ2-3; the match to TRBD1 covers 9 bases. This CDR3 is built from 13 residues. Germline V lookup: CDR1 SQVTM, CDR2 ANQGSEA. The junction had 4 bases not matched to a gene; V was cut back by 7 bases and J by 2 bases. The CDR3 DNA follows: TGCAGCGCGACAGGGGGATCCACAGATACGCAGTATTTT. This codes for CSATGGSTDTQYF.

The rearrangement joins TRBV10-3 to TRBJ2-1; D is perhaps TRBD1 or TRBD2 (5 bases each). From germline, CDR1 is ENHRY and CDR2 SYGVKD. Trimming removed 0 bases from V and 9 bases from J, with 15 bases in between. The CDR3 length is 15 residues. CDR3 nucleotide sequence: TGTGCCATCAGTGAGTCCGGCGGGTCCGGGACTGAGCAGTTCTTC. This encodes CAISESGGSGTEQFF.

The rearrangement links TRBV7-2 to TRBJ1-4, with D tentatively TRBD1 (5 bases). The germline V and J ends were trimmed by 0 bases and 7 bases, with 9 bases remaining between them. The CDR3 totals 14 residues. CDR1 is SGHTA, CDR2 FQGNSA, per germline. The CDR3 DNA reads as TGTGCCAGCAGCTTAGCGCTTGGGGGTGAAAAACTGTTTTTT. Amino acids: CASSLALGGEKLFF.

The gene calls are TRBV19 and TRBJ2-7; D may be TRBD1 (6 bases). Germline CDR1 is LNHDA and CDR2 is SQIVND (reference sequence). The V end was cut by 10 bases, the J end by 4 bases, with 14 bases between. The CDR3 is 12 residues long. The CDR3 nucleotides are TGTGCCACTAGGGGGAAGGGGTACGAGCAGTACTTC. As protein: CATRGKGYEQYF.